The 30 T cell receptor beta chains in this list originate from one sample, sequenced in a study of radiotherapy plus CTLA-4 blockade in lung cancer. Produced via immunoSEQ multiplex PCR; TCRdb's table is partial and in-frame only. Here the sample spans 80,000 to 95,000 clones, around 83% being singletons. The specimen comprised peripheral blood, sampled from a patient treated with radiotherapy plus ipilimumab. The origin of the receptors is a human donor with non-small cell lung cancer that progressed on radiotherapy plus ipilimumab.

The chain couples TRBV12-5 to TRBJ2-7; 8 bases align to TRBD1. This CDR3 has 19 amino acids. V lost 0 bases, J lost 1 base, and 14 bases stayed unmatched. Germline CDR1 LGHNT, CDR2 FRNRAP. For the CDR3, the DNA is TGTGCTAGTGGTTTGGTAACTTATGAGGGCAGGGGGCAATCCTACGAGCAGTACGTC. It is translated as CASGLVTYEGRGQSYEQYV.

This chain connects TRBV5-5 to TRBJ1-2, with TRBD1 matching 7 bases. This CDR3 comprises 15 residues. Germline V gene sequence: CDR1 SGHKS, CDR2 YYEKEE (reference sequence). The junction had 10 bases not matched to a gene; V was cut back by 4 bases and J by 4 bases. The chain's CDR3 is CASSLDPHRGYGYTF. CDR3 in DNA: TGTGCCAGCAGCCTCGACCCCCACAGGGGCTATGGCTACACCTTC.

The V call is TRBV27, the J call TRBJ1-1, with D maybe TRBD1 (5 bases). Germline CDR1 is MNHEY and CDR2 is SMNVEV (reference sequence). This CDR3 spans 13 amino acids. Trimming pared 0 bases from V and 10 bases from J, leaving 12 bases between. CDR3 sequence (DNA): TGTGCCAGCAGTTTATCGGGAACAGGTGTAGCTTTCTTT. As protein: CASSLSGTGVAFF.

The chain links TRBV5-1 to TRBJ1-2; TRBD1 matches 8 bases. The CDR3 sequence is 15 residues long. Trimming took 0 bases from V and 6 from J; bases not matched to a gene: 7. Germline V gene sequence: CDR1 SGHRS, CDR2 YFSETQ. The CDR3 DNA follows: TGCGCCAGCAGCTTGGAGAACAGGGGGAGTGATGGCTACACCTTC. Residues: CASSLENRGSDGYTF.

The V gene is TRBV5-1, the J gene TRBJ2-2; tentative D call: TRBD2 (6 bases). This CDR3 has 16 residues. The V end was cut by 3 bases, the J end by 6 bases, with 18 bases between. Germline V lookup: CDR1 SGHRS, CDR2 YFSETQ. This CDR3 reads CASSSRSGLLSGELFF. The CDR3 DNA is TGCGCCAGCAGCTCCCGCTCGGGACTGCTCTCCGGGGAGCTGTTTTTT.

This sequence joins TRBV9 and TRBJ2-7, with unresolved D. With 0 bases removed from V and 3 bases from J, the gap between germline ends came to 13 bases. This CDR3 contains 15 residues. In germline, CDR1 is SGDLS, CDR2 YYNGEE. The CDR3 reads CASSVGSPPIYEQYF. The CDR3 DNA sequence: TGTGCCAGCAGCGTAGGGTCCCCCCCTATCTACGAGCAGTACTTC.

The chain recombines TRBV5-1 with TRBJ2-7; D remains unclear. The CDR3 length is 14 residues. The germline V and J ends were trimmed by 1 base and 0 bases, with 8 bases remaining between them. The germline gives CDR1 SGHRS, CDR2 YFSETQ. The CDR3 loop reads CASSLLWDSYEQYF. CDR3 DNA: TGCGCCAGCAGCTTGTTGTGGGACTCCTACGAGCAGTACTTC.

The J gene is TRBJ2-7, the V gene TRBV27; D is undetermined. TRBJ2-1 explains the end of the DNA better; the J call may be wrong. The CDR3 has 14 residues. CDR1 and CDR2 (germline): MNHEY, SMNVEV (reference sequence). The CDR3 reads CASSLSTTSNEQFF. Here the CDR3 DNA reads TGTGCCAGCAGTTTATCTACCACCTCCAATGAGCAGTTCTTC.

V gene TRBV10-3 combines with J gene TRBJ1-5, with a possible D match to TRBD1 (5 bases). Germline V lookup: CDR1 ENHRY, CDR2 SYGVKD. This CDR3 spans 15 amino acids. The ends were cut back, 0 bases at V and 2 bases at J, with 8 bases in the middle. This chain's CDR3 is CAISESGERNQPQHF. The CDR3 bases are TGTGCCATCAGTGAGTCAGGGGAACGCAATCAGCCCCAGCATTTT.

The genes are TRBV6-1 and TRBJ1-5, with D unclear. The V end was cut by 10 bases, the J end by 3 bases, with 16 bases between. The V gene's germline CDR1 is MNHNS and CDR2 SASEGT. The CDR3 is made up of 14 amino acids. Here the CDR3 DNA reads TGTGCCACCGGACCCTTGAACTACAATCAGCCCCAGCATTTT. It translates to CATGPLNYNQPQHF.

This clone was picked up one time. CDR3 region: CASSYSTLGAKNIQYF. The CDR3 nucleotides are TGTGCCAGCAGTTACTCGACACTTGGAGCCAAAAACATTCAGTACTTC. The V and J genes are TRBV6-5 and TRBJ2-4; no firm D call. V was pared by 0 bases and J by 0 bases, with 9 bases between. The germline gives CDR1 MNHEY, CDR2 SVGAGI. The CDR3 is 16 amino acids.

The J gene is TRBJ2-1, the V gene TRBV5-4; tentatively, D is TRBD2 (7 bases). The CDR3 runs 15 residues. Germline V gene sequence: CDR1 SGHNT, CDR2 YYREEE (reference sequence). Trimming left V 7 bases short and J 7 bases short, with 21 bases between. The CDR3 region is CASHPGGRRGNEQFF. The CDR3 bases are TGTGCCAGCCACCCCGGGGGGCGGAGAGGGAATGAGCAGTTCTTC.

This chain uses TRBV30 with TRBJ2-1, with D possibly matching TRBD2 (6 bases). The CDR3 is made up of 18 amino acids. In germline, CDR1 is GTSNPN, CDR2 SVGIG (reference sequence). V was cut by 5 bases and J by 3 bases, with 26 bases left in between. For the CDR3, the DNA is TGTGCCTGGGATCCGGGGGTAAGTCTCCGAGGGCGCTACAATGAGCAGTTCTTC. Its translation: CAWDPGVSLRGRYNEQFF.

The chain has TRBV4-1 and TRBJ2-1; no clear D gene. The CDR3 consists of 14 residues. The germline V and J ends were trimmed by 1 base and 7 bases, with 11 bases remaining between them. Germline CDR1 is MGHRA and CDR2 is YSYEKL. The CDR3 protein is CASSQGPIVNEQFF. The CDR3 nucleotides read TGCGCCAGCAGCCAAGGCCCCATCGTAAATGAGCAGTTCTTC.

The chain recombines TRBV10-3 with TRBJ1-1, with 8 bases matching TRBD1. The CDR3 runs 13 residues. After removal of 11 bases from V and 1 base from J, the junction contained 6 bases not matched to a gene. Germline V gives CDR1 ENHRY, CDR2 SYGVKD. CDR3 region: CAVGQGGNTEAFF. The CDR3 DNA follows: TGTGCCGTTGGACAGGGCGGGAACACTGAAGCTTTCTTT.

V gene TRBV6-6 combines with J gene TRBJ1-1; D gene uncertain. Germline V CDR1 and CDR2: MNHNY, SVGAGI (reference sequence). The CDR3 runs 12 residues. V lost 7 bases and J 0 bases, leaving 6 bases between the germline ends. CDR3: CASIRLNTEAFF. CDR3 nucleotide sequence: TGTGCCAGCATTAGACTGAACACTGAAGCTTTCTTT.

This clone came up once. The sample has other DNA sequences that encode this CDR3 too. The chain recombines TRBV27 with TRBJ1-5; 11 bases fit TRBD1. V dropped 4 bases and J dropped 6; count of bases not matched to a gene: 2. The CDR3 spans 14 residues. Looked up from germline, CDR1 is MNHEY and CDR2 is SMNVEV (reference sequence). This chain's CDR3 is CASSSGQGAQPQHF. The CDR3 nucleotides are TGTGCCAGCAGTTCAGGACAGGGGGCTCAGCCCCAGCATTTT.

The chain recombines TRBV28 with TRBJ2-3; D gene uncertain. The CDR3 extends over 12 amino acids. Looked up from germline, CDR1 is MDHEN and CDR2 is SYDVKM. V lost 7 bases and J 4 bases, leaving 9 bases between the germline ends. The CDR3 DNA sequence: TGTGCCAGCACCGAGAGACCAGATACGCAGTATTTT. Its translation is CASTERPDTQYF.

This clone was seen a single time. The V and J genes are TRBV6-5 and TRBJ1-5, with D possibly being TRBD1 (6 bases). CDR3 size: 13 residues. The ends were cut back, 7 bases at V and 2 bases at J, with 9 bases in the middle. Germline CDR1 MNHEY, CDR2 SVGAGI. Here the CDR3 DNA reads TGTGCCAGCAAGGGGGGTCGCAATCAGCCCCAGCATTTT. Translated, it gives CASKGGRNQPQHF.

The CDR3 nucleotides read TGTGCCAGCAGTGAAGTGGGACGTAACTACGAGCAGTACGTC. This codes for CASSEVGRNYEQYV. The chain joins TRBV2 to TRBJ2-7; D is tentatively TRBD1 or TRBD2 (5 bases each). Germline assignment: CDR1 SNHLY and CDR2 FYNNEI. The CDR3 has 14 residues. Trimming shortened V by 1 base and J by 3 bases, and 10 bases separated the two germline ends.

This sequence joins TRBV16 and TRBJ1-2, with 7 bases matching TRBD1. The CDR3 is made up of 17 amino acids. The J segment lost 7 bases and the V segment lost 0 bases, leaving 14 bases of the junction unmatched. Germline loops: CDR1 KGHSY, CDR2 FQNENV. This CDR3 reads CASSQSLRIGGVIGYTF. Here the CDR3 DNA reads TGTGCCAGCAGCCAATCTTTGCGTATAGGGGGCGTTATTGGCTACACCTTC.

J is TRBJ2-2 and V is TRBV19, with D perhaps matching TRBD2 (6 bases). The germline V and J ends were trimmed by 1 base and 4 bases, with 10 bases remaining between them. Germline V gene lookup returns CDR1 LNHDA and CDR2 SQIVND (reference sequence). The CDR3 sequence is 15 residues long. CDR3 DNA: TGTGCCAGTAGTATAGGGAGGGCACGCACCGGGGAGCTGTTTTTT. This translates into CASSIGRARTGELFF.

Remarks on this clone: Other DNA sequences of this sample code for an identical CDR3. The V and J genes are TRBV28 and TRBJ1-2; D gene ambiguous. The CDR3 loop spans 12 amino acids. The V end was cut by 6 bases, the J end by 8 bases, with 13 bases between. Germline V gene sequence: CDR1 MDHEN, CDR2 SYDVKM. Here the CDR3 DNA reads TGTGCCAGCAGCCCACTCGAGGCCGGCTACACCTTC. Its protein is CASSPLEAGYTF.

V is TRBV11-2 and J is TRBJ1-5, with no clear D. The germline V gene encodes CDR1 SGHAT and CDR2 FQNNGV. V was shortened by 5 bases and J by 4 bases, with 9 bases between the two germline ends. There are 13 residues in the CDR3. CDR3 nucleotide sequence: TGTGCCAGCAGCGGAGGGTTAAATCAGCCCCAGCATTTT. Protein sequence: CASSGGLNQPQHF.

CDR3 DNA sequence: TGCGCCAGCAGCTTGGATCCAGCGACTTCCTACGAGCAGTACTTC. It specifies CASSLDPATSYEQYF. The chain has TRBV5-1 and TRBJ2-7; D gene uncertain. The germline V gene encodes CDR1 SGHRS and CDR2 YFSETQ. CDR3 length equals 15 residues. Trimming left V 0 bases short and J 1 base short, with 11 bases between.

The CDR3, as DNA: TGTGCCATCACCCAAACAGGGGTTGACACTGAAGCTTTCTTT. Amino acid sequence: CAITQTGVDTEAFF. The chain employs TRBV10-3 and TRBJ1-1, with TRBD1 identical over 7 bases. Germline CDR1 is ENHRY and CDR2 is SYGVKD. This CDR3 contains 14 residues. The V gene end was trimmed by 7 bases and the J gene end by 3 bases; junction bases not matched to a gene: 8.

V and J are TRBV4-2 and TRBJ2-2, with 9 positions matching TRBD1. This CDR3 is 17 amino acids long. From germline, CDR1 is LGHNA and CDR2 YNFKEQ. Trimming took 0 bases from V and 1 from J; bases not matched to a gene: 3. The CDR3 here is CASSQDVTGGNTGELFF. DNA of the CDR3: TGTGCCAGCAGCCAAGATGTGACAGGGGGGAACACCGGGGAGCTGTTTTTT.

The chain has TRBV5-1 and TRBJ2-7; either TRBD1 or TRBD2 may supply D (5 bases each). CDR1 SGHRS and CDR2 YFSETQ come from the germline V gene. The CDR3 has 15 residues. V shed 0 bases and J shed 3 bases, with 13 bases lying between them. The CDR3 loop is CASSLAGDPHYEQYF. In DNA, the CDR3 is TGCGCCAGCAGCTTGGCTGGGGACCCTCACTACGAGCAGTACTTC.

The chain has TRBV28 and TRBJ1-5, with D unresolved. Trimming shortened V by 2 bases and J by 3 bases, and 14 bases separated the two germline ends. The CDR3 sequence is 16 residues long. The germline V gene encodes CDR1 MDHEN and CDR2 SYDVKM. The CDR3 loop is CASSLTGPGPNQPQHF. The CDR3 region has the DNA TGTGCCAGCAGTTTAACTGGCCCTGGGCCCAATCAGCCCCAGCATTTT.

This chain links TRBV6-4 with TRBJ2-5, with 10 bases identical to TRBD2. The germline V gene encodes CDR1 MRHNA and CDR2 SNTAGT. J was trimmed by 4 bases and V by 5 bases; bases with no gene match: 4. The CDR3 length is 14 residues. In DNA form, the CDR3 reads TGTGCCAGCAGTTCAATAGCGGGAGGAGAGACCCAGTACTTC. This encodes CASSSIAGGETQYF.